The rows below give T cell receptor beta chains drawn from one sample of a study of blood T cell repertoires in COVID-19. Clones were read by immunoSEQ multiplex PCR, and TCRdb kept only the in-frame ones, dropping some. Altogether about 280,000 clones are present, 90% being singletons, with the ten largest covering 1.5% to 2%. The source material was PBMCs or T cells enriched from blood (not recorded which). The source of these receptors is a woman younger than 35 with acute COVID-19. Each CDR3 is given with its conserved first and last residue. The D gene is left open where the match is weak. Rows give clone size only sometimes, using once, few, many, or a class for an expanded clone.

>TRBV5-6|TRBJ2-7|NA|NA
TGTGCCAGCAGCCTACAGGGCTGGGGCTACGAGCAGTACTTC
CASSLQGWGYEQYF
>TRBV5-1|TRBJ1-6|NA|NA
TGCGCCAGCAGCACATCACCGGACAGCTCCTATAATTCACCCCTCCACTTT
CASSTSPDSSYNSPLHF
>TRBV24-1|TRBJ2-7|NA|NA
TGTGCCACCAGTGAGTCCGGGACTCTCCACGAGCAGTACTTC
CATSESGTLHEQYF
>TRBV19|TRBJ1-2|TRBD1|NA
TGTGCCAGTAGTATCGGCCAGGGGGCCTATGGCTACACCTTC
CASSIGQGAYGYTF
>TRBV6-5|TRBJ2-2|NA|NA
TGTGCCAGCAGTTACTCGATCGGGAGCGGTGCCGGGGAGCTGTTTTTT
CASSYSIGSGAGELFF
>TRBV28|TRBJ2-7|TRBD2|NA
TGTGCCAGCAGTTTGAGCGGGAGTAGCCACGAGCAGTACTTC
CASSLSGSSHEQYF
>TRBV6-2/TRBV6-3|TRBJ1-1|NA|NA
TGTGCCAGCAGTTTGGACAGCCGTCCCACTGAAGCTTTCTTT
CASSLDSRPTEAFF
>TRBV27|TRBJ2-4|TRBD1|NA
TGTGCCAGCAGCCGACAGGGATCCGCCAAAAACATTCAGTACTTC
CASSRQGSAKNIQYF
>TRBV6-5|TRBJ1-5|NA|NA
TGTGCCAGCAGTTACTCAGGACGGGGTCAGCCCCAGCATTTT
CASSYSGRGQPQHF
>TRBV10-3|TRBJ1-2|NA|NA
TGTGCCATCAGTCCCTCTGGGGGGTCGGACTATGGCTACACCTTC
CAISPSGGSDYGYTF
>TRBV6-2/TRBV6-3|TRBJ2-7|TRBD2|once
TGTGCCAGCAGTCAAGATAGCGGGCGCCCCTCCTACGAGCAGTACTTC
CASSQDSGRPSYEQYF
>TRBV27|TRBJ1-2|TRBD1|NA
TGTGCCAGCACTCCCTTGGGGGACAGGGGTTATGGCTACACCTTC
CASTPLGDRGYGYTF
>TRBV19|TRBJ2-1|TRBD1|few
TGTGCCAGTAGTATCGGGACAGGGCCCAATGAGCAGTTCTTC
CASSIGTGPNEQFF
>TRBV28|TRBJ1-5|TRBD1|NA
TGTGCCAGCAGTCAACCAGGGGGAGACAATCAGCCCCAGCATTTT
CASSQPGGDNQPQHF
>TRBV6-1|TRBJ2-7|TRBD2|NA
TGTGCCAGCAGTGAATCTTGGGGGGGACTGGCATCCTACGAGCAGTACTTC
CASSESWGGLASYEQYF
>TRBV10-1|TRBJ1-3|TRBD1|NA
TGCGCCAGCAGTGACTCCGGGACAGGAGGAAACACCATATATTTT
CASSDSGTGGNTIYF
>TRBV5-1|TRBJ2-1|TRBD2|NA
TGCGCCAGCAGCTTTACAACCCAGCGGGGGAACAATGAGCAGTTCTTC
CASSFTTQRGNNEQFF
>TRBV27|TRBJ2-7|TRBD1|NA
TGTGCCAGCAGCCTGACCGGGACAGGCCGGAGCGAGCAGTACTTC
CASSLTGTGRSEQYF
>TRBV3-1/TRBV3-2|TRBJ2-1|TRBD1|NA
TGTGCCAGCACCGGACAGGGTGCGGACAATGAGCAGTTCTTC
CASTGQGADNEQFF
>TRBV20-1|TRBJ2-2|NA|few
TGCAGTGCTAGTCTAAGGGAGGTCGGGGAGCTGTTTTTT
CSASLREVGELFF
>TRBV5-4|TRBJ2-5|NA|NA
TGTGCCAGCAGCTTTCGGGGTAGAAAGACCCAGTACTTC
CASSFRGRKTQYF
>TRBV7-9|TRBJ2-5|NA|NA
TGTGCCAGCAGCTTGGGGCTAGCGGAGACCCAGTACTTC
CASSLGLAETQYF
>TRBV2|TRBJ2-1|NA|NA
TGTGCCAGCAGTCACCTTTCGGTAAACAATGAGCAGTTCTTC
CASSHLSVNNEQFF
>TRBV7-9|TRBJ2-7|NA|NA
TGTGCCAGCAGCTTATGGGCGTACGAGCAGTACTTC
CASSLWAYEQYF
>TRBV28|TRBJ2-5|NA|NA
TGTGCCAGCAGGTCCGAGGATCTGTTTCAAGAGACCCAGTACTTC
CASRSEDLFQETQYF
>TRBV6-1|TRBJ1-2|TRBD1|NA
TGTGCCAGCAGTGAATCGGTAGGGGGCATCTATGGCTACACCTTC
CASSESVGGIYGYTF
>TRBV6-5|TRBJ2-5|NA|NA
TGTGCCAGCAGTTCCGGACGGCGGGGGACCCAGTACTTC
CASSSGRRGTQYF
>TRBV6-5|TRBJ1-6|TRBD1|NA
TGTGCCAGCAGAAACCCGGGACAGGGTGCTTCACCCCTCCACTTT
CASRNPGQGASPLHF
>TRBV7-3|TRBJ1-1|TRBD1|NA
TGTGCCAGCAGCCCTGGACAGGCTGAAGCTTTCTTT
CASSPGQAEAFF
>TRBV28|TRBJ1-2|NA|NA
TGTGCCAGCAGTGCCGGGACTGGGACTTATGGCTACACCTTC
CASSAGTGTYGYTF
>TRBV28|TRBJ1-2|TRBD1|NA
TGTGCCAGCAGCCAAACAGGGGTAGATGGCTACACCTTC
CASSQTGVDGYTF
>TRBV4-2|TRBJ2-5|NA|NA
TGTGCCAGCAGCCAGGGGGGGGCGGGGCAAGAGACCCAGTACTTC
CASSQGGAGQETQYF
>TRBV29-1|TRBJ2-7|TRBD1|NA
TGCAGCGTTGCCCCTGGGACAGGGGGCTACGAGCAGTACTTC
CSVAPGTGGYEQYF
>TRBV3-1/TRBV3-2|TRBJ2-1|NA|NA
TGTGCCAGCAGCCAAGATCAACTAGATTTCCCACAAAATCAGTTCTTC
CASSQDQLDFPQNQFF
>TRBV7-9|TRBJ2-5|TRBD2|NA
TGTGCCAGCAGCTTAGGGAGTGGCGGGAGTGGACAAGAGACCCAGTACTTC
CASSLGSGGSGQETQYF
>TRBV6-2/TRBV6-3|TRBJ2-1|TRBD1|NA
TGTGCCAGCAGTTACCACCGCCGACAGGGTAACTACAATGAGCAGTTCTTC
CASSYHRRQGNYNEQFF